Below, 28 T cell receptor beta chains from the same sample are listed, as sequenced in a study of T cells after yellow fever vaccination. TCRdb processed the 5' RACE reads anew with MiXCR; each CDR3 protein has one entry. The sample yields 100,000 to 150,000 distinct CDR3 sequences, 6.5% to 8% seen once. Sample: CD4+ T cells sorted from PBMCs, taken less than 11 days after the first yellow fever vaccination. Receptor source: a man younger than 30 who received the YFV17D yellow fever vaccine.

This clonotype has a count of ten or more. The rearrangement joins TRBV7-2 to TRBJ2-7; 7 bases are a match to TRBD1. V dropped 5 bases and J dropped 3; count of bases not matched to a gene: 4. Germline V lookup: CDR1 SGHTA, CDR2 FQGNSA. The CDR3 has 13 amino acids. The CDR3 DNA sequence: TGTGCCAGCAGCCGGGACAGAGGCTACGAGCAGTACTTC. Encoded protein: CASSRDRGYEQYF.

This clonotype has a count of ten or more. The CDR3 DNA sequence: TGTGCCAGCAGTACGCCTCAGGGGGTGGGCACAGATACGCAGTATTTT. Translating it yields CASSTPQGVGTDTQYF. The chain has TRBV6-2 or TRBV6-3 and TRBJ2-3; 7 bases line up with TRBD1. The CDR3 loop spans 16 amino acids. Germline loops: CDR1 MNHEY, CDR2 SVGEGT. V trimming: 5 bases; J trimming: 1 base; junction bases outside the gene matches: 9.

This clonotype showed up many times. The rearrangement uses TRBV20-1 and TRBJ2-3, with 11 bases fitting TRBD2. Germline CDR1 and CDR2: DFQATT and SNEGSKA (reference sequence). The CDR3 length is 16 residues. J gave up 0 bases and V 0 bases, and 2 bases lay outside the gene matches. CDR3 coding DNA: TGCAGTGCTAGAGACAGACTAGCGGGGAGCACAGATACGCAGTATTTT. Amino acids: CSARDRLAGSTDTQYF.

This clonotype was detected ten times or more. This chain connects TRBV5-1 to TRBJ2-2, with D unresolved. V dropped 2 bases and J dropped 7 bases, with 9 bases sitting between them. Per germline, CDR1 SGHRS and CDR2 YFSETQ. The CDR3 totals 13 residues. For the CDR3, the DNA is TGCGCCAGCAGCTTACCGGATGGCGGGGAGCTGTTTTTT. Amino acids: CASSLPDGGELFF.

Many counts were recorded for this clonotype. V and J are TRBV18 and TRBJ1-4; D is unclear. Trimming left V 2 bases short and J 4 bases short, with 8 bases between. CDR1 and CDR2 from the germline V gene are KGHSH and LQKENI. The CDR3 contains 14 residues. The CDR3 reads CASSPELNNEKLFF. The CDR3 DNA follows: TGTGCCAGCTCACCAGAGTTGAATAATGAAAAACTGTTTTTT.

The chain employs TRBV6-1 and TRBJ1-1, with D possibly being TRBD1 (6 bases). The germline CDR1 and CDR2 sequences are MNHNS and SASEGT. V gave up 8 bases and J gave up 5 bases, with 15 bases separating them. This CDR3 region has 13 residues. The CDR3 region is CASCQRGKTEAFF. The CDR3 DNA follows: TGTGCCAGCTGTCAAAGGGGGAAGACTGAAGCTTTCTTT.

Comment on this clonotype: Since a much larger clone is just one base distant, this may be a read error. The V gene is TRBV4-1, the J gene TRBJ2-5; D ambiguous. CDR1 is MGHRA, CDR2 YSYEKL, per germline. This CDR3 is built from 14 residues. V was clipped by 0 bases and J by 0 bases, with 5 bases between them. The CDR3 is CASSQDRDQETQYF. The DNA of the CDR3 is TGCGCCAGCAGCCAAGATCGCGACCAAGAGACCCAGTACTTC.

This clonotype was seen many times. V and J are TRBV6-5 and TRBJ2-1, with 10 bases lining up with TRBD1. The CDR3 consists of 15 residues. The germline V gene encodes CDR1 MNHEY and CDR2 SVGAGI. J was trimmed by 7 bases and V by 4 bases; bases with no gene match: 7. In DNA, the CDR3 is TGTGCCAGCAGTTTCGGGACAGGGGCTGCAAATGAGCAGTTCTTC. It specifies CASSFGTGAANEQFF.

This clonotype was counted ten times or more. The CDR3 here is CSAQREYNEQFF. In DNA form, the CDR3 reads TGCAGTGCCCAGCGGGAATACAATGAGCAGTTCTTC. This chain joins TRBV20-1 and TRBJ2-1, with 7 nucleotides matching TRBD2. Germline V gene data show CDR1 as DFQATT and CDR2 as SNEGSKA (reference sequence). V was pared by 6 bases and J by 4 bases, with 3 bases of the junction left unmatched. The CDR3 is 12 residues long.

The chain is built from TRBV7-3 and TRBJ2-7; D might be TRBD1 (5 bases). Germline V CDR1 and CDR2: SGHTA, FQGTGA. V lost 2 bases and J 5 bases, leaving 13 bases between the germline ends. The CDR3 sequence is 14 residues long. CDR3 sequence: CASSLHPGRHEQYV. The CDR3 nucleotides are TGTGCCAGCAGCTTACACCCAGGGCGCCACGAGCAGTACGTC.

This clonotype showed up many times. The V gene is TRBV12-3 or TRBV12-4, the J gene TRBJ1-1; D may be TRBD1 (6 bases). The CDR3 has 15 amino acids. Trimming removed 5 bases at V and 3 bases at J, with 16 bases between. This chain's CDR3 is CASSPGQPGDTEAFF. The CDR3 DNA reads as TGTGCCAGCAGTCCCGGACAGCCGGGGGACACTGAAGCTTTCTTT.

This clonotype came up a few times. The J gene is TRBJ2-3, the V gene TRBV27; possibly TRBD1 for D (6 bases). Germline V gene sequence: CDR1 MNHEY, CDR2 SMNVEV (reference sequence). The V end lost 3 bases, the J end lost 2 bases, and 12 bases lay between the germline ends. The CDR3 is 15 residues long. The CDR3, as DNA: TGTGCCAGCAGTTTTCCGGGACATATCACAGATACGCAGTATTTT. It is translated as CASSFPGHITDTQYF.

The chain recombines TRBV28 with TRBJ1-2; D gene ambiguous. CDR1 is MDHEN, CDR2 SYDVKM, per germline. This CDR3 is built from 12 residues. Trimming left V 2 bases short and J 3 bases short, with 4 bases between. CDR3 sequence reads: CASSLMDYGYTF. The CDR3, as DNA: TGTGCCAGCAGTTTAATGGACTATGGCTACACCTTC.

This clonotype was observed at least ten times. The CDR3 protein is CASKREYSYNEQFF. The CDR3 DNA reads as TGTGCCAGCAAGAGGGAGTACTCCTACAATGAGCAGTTCTTC. The chain couples TRBV2 to TRBJ2-1; D possibly corresponds to TRBD2 (5 bases). The germline V gene encodes CDR1 SNHLY and CDR2 FYNNEI. The CDR3 covers 14 residues. V was pared by 7 bases and J by 0 bases, with 10 bases between.

Worth noting for this clonotype: This clone may be a read error of a much larger clone one base away. The chain links TRBV20-1 to TRBJ1-2, with 9 bases that match TRBD1. Germline V lookup: CDR1 DFQATT, CDR2 SNEGSKA (reference sequence). The CDR3 is 12 amino acids. This CDR3 is CRARDRVSGYTF. In DNA, the CDR3 is TGCAGAGCTCGGGACAGGGTTAGCGGCTACACCTTC.

V and J are TRBV7-8 and TRBJ2-7; either TRBD1 or TRBD2 may supply D (5 bases each). This CDR3 region has 14 residues. V dropped 1 base and J dropped 2 bases, with 9 bases sitting between them. Germline-derived CDR1 and CDR2 are SGHVS and FQNEAQ. The CDR3 nucleotides read TGTGCCAGCAGCTTAGGGGACGGGGCCTACGAGCAGTACGTC. It yields the protein CASSLGDGAYEQYV.

This clonotype was observed at least ten times. The rearrangement links TRBV9 to TRBJ2-3; D remains unclear. V lost 4 bases, J lost 2 bases, and 26 bases lay in between. The CDR3 totals 19 residues. In germline, CDR1 is SGDLS, CDR2 YYNGEE. CDR3 sequence: CASSPSPIPLGAPTDTQYF. The CDR3 nucleotides read TGTGCCAGCAGCCCCAGTCCCATACCCCTCGGTGCGCCCACAGATACGCAGTATTTT.

This clonotype was counted a few times. The rearrangement links TRBV5-1 to TRBJ2-6, with D perhaps given as TRBD1 or TRBD2 (6 bases each). This CDR3 region has 15 residues. Trimming pared 4 bases from V and 4 bases from J, leaving 12 bases between. Germline assignment: CDR1 SGHRS and CDR2 YFSETQ. The CDR3 region is CASSTTGRGANVLTF. The CDR3 nucleotides read TGCGCCAGCAGCACCACAGGGAGGGGGGCCAACGTCCTGACTTTC.

At least ten counts were recorded for this clonotype. V usage is TRBV12-3 or TRBV12-4 and J usage is TRBJ2-3; D is possibly TRBD2 (5 bases). The V and J ends lost 5 bases and 1 base respectively, with 13 bases between them. This CDR3 has 15 residues. CDR3 in amino acids: CASSPAKGGTDTQYF. The DNA of the CDR3 is TGTGCCAGCAGTCCCGCCAAGGGAGGCACAGATACGCAGTATTTT.

This clonotype was detected ten times or more. CDR3 DNA: TGTGCCAGCAGCTTATCAGGGGGGGAGGGAGAGACCCAGTACTTC. The encoded protein is CASSLSGGEGETQYF. This rearrangement joins TRBV11-2 to TRBJ2-5; either TRBD1 or TRBD2 may fit D (7 bases each). The CDR3 covers 15 residues. The germline gives CDR1 SGHAT, CDR2 FQNNGV. The V end lost 2 bases, the J end lost 4 bases, and 14 bases lay between the germline ends.

This clonotype was counted ten times or more. V and J are TRBV12-3 or TRBV12-4 and TRBJ1-6, with TRBD1 as a possible D gene (6 bases). This CDR3 has 13 amino acids. Between the trimmed V and J ends, which lost 6 bases and 5 bases, there was a span of 8 bases. The CDR3 loop is CASSWDNNSPLHF. CDR3 in DNA: TGTGCCAGCAGCTGGGACAATAATTCACCCCTCCACTTT.

There are many counts of this clonotype. The chain links TRBV3-1 to TRBJ1-6; D uncertain. The length of the CDR3 is 15 residues. Trimming removed 1 base at V and 8 bases at J, with 12 bases between. From germline, CDR1 is LGHDT and CDR2 YNNKEL (reference sequence). This chain's CDR3 is CASSQVGNPDSPLHF. CDR3 sequence (DNA): TGTGCCAGCAGCCAAGTTGGGAACCCAGATTCACCCCTCCACTTT.

This clonotype was picked up many times. The chain carries TRBV5-5 and TRBJ2-1, with D perhaps given as TRBD1 or TRBD2 (5 bases each). The CDR3 loop spans 15 amino acids. The germline CDR1 and CDR2 sequences are SGHKS and YYEKEE (reference sequence). V gave up 0 bases and J gave up 3 bases, with 10 bases separating them. Here the CDR3 reads CASSLDQGRYNEQFF. CDR3 DNA: TGTGCCAGCAGCTTGGATCAGGGACGCTACAATGAGCAGTTCTTC.

This clonotype was picked up many times. The chain couples TRBV5-4 to TRBJ2-7, with 8 nucleotides matching TRBD2. Germline-derived CDR1 and CDR2 are SGHNT and YYREEE (reference sequence). V was pared by 2 bases and J by 6 bases, with 10 bases of the junction left unmatched. CDR3 length equals 15 residues. CDR3 in amino acids: CASSLHPGTRGEQYV. As DNA, the CDR3 is TGTGCCAGCAGCTTACATCCCGGGACTAGAGGCGAGCAGTACGTC.

This clonotype appeared many times. This chain uses TRBV5-1 with TRBJ1-1; D remains unclear. In germline, CDR1 is SGHRS, CDR2 YFSETQ. Trimming pared 5 bases from V and 1 base from J, leaving 9 bases between. This CDR3 has 13 residues. The CDR3 DNA follows: TGCGCCAGCAGGGAGAACAAGAACACTGAAGCTTTCTTT. Translation: CASRENKNTEAFF.

This clonotype was observed many times. The V call is TRBV5-1, the J call TRBJ2-5, with 8 bases fitting TRBD2. V lost 4 bases to trimming and J lost 5 bases; unmatched junction nucleotides: 13. Germline values: CDR1 SGHRS, CDR2 YFSETQ. CDR3 length equals 16 residues. CDR3 loop: CASSPSGEVAGETQYF. Written as DNA, the CDR3 is TGCGCCAGCAGCCCGTCTGGTGAGGTAGCGGGGGAGACCCAGTACTTC.

This clonotype has at least ten counts. V usage is TRBV4-3 and J usage is TRBJ2-5; 7 bases are a match to TRBD1. The germline CDR1 and CDR2 sequences are LGHNA and YSLEER. CDR3 length: 15 residues. Germline trimming cut 3 bases from V and 5 bases from J; bases unmatched to any gene: 9. The CDR3 spells CASSQTGSSGETQYF. The CDR3 DNA reads as TGCGCCAGCAGCCAGACAGGGTCCTCCGGGGAGACCCAGTACTTC.

The sample holds many counts of this clonotype. The chain couples TRBV10-3 to TRBJ2-3; no firm D call. CDR1 ENHRY and CDR2 SYGVKD come from the germline V gene. CDR3 length equals 14 residues. Trimming took off 0 bases at V and 2 bases at J, with 6 bases between the two ends. As DNA, the CDR3 is TGTGCCATCAGTGAGTCAGCCGCCACAGATACGCAGTATTTT. Translation gives CAISESAATDTQYF.